The rows below give T cell receptor beta chains drawn from one sample of a study of early T cells in non-severe SARS-CoV-2 infection. TCRdb recomputed calls from the 5' RACE reads with MiXCR, one row per CDR3 protein. This sample has 50,000 to 65,000 distinct CDR3 sequences, with about 8.9% found just once. Sequencing was done on a sample of whole blood. These receptors originate from an adult who was a healthcare worker with PCR-confirmed SARS-CoV-2 infection or an uninfected control (not recorded which). Both conserved end residues are part of each CDR3. D genes are given only for firm matches. Clone size is shown for a subset of rows, as once, few, many or a class of expanded clone.

D gene: TRBD2
clone size: many
J gene: TRBJ2-5
V gene: TRBV6-6
CDR3 DNA: TGTGCCAGCAGTTTATCGAGCGGGAGTGTTTCGGGAGAGACCCAGTACTTC
CDR3 protein: CASSLSSGSVSGETQYF

D gene: TRBD1
clone size: many
J gene: TRBJ1-5
V gene: TRBV12-3/TRBV12-4
CDR3 DNA: TGTGCCAGCAGACGGGACAGCTCCAATCAGCCCCAGCATTTT
CDR3 protein: CASRRDSSNQPQHF

D gene: NA
clone size: few
J gene: TRBJ1-4
V gene: TRBV5-1
CDR3 DNA: TGCGCCAGCAGCTTGGACGCTCCCGATGAAAAACTGTTTTTT
CDR3 protein: CASSLDAPDEKLFF

D gene: NA
clone size: many
J gene: TRBJ2-5
V gene: TRBV5-1
CDR3 DNA: TGCGCCAGCAGCTTGGTAGGGGGCCAAGAGACCCAGTACTTC
CDR3 protein: CASSLVGGQETQYF

D gene: NA
clone size: many
J gene: TRBJ1-5
V gene: TRBV5-1
CDR3 DNA: TGCGCCAGCAGCTTGGACGGAATGAGCAATCAGCCCCAGCATTTT
CDR3 protein: CASSLDGMSNQPQHF

D gene: NA
clone size: many
J gene: TRBJ2-3
V gene: TRBV7-3
CDR3 DNA: TGTGCCAGCAGCTTAAAAGGGGATCTAAACACAGATACGCAGTATTTT
CDR3 protein: CASSLKGDLNTDTQYF

D gene: NA
clone size: many
J gene: TRBJ2-7
V gene: TRBV6-2/TRBV6-3
CDR3 DNA: TGTGCCAGCAGTCTAACCCAAGGCAAAGTCAGGGGCTACGAGCAGTACTTC
CDR3 protein: CASSLTQGKVRGYEQYF

D gene: NA
clone size: many
J gene: TRBJ1-1
V gene: TRBV5-1
CDR3 DNA: TGCGCCAGCAGCTTGTATGGAGAGGGGACTGAAGCTTTCTTT
CDR3 protein: CASSLYGEGTEAFF

D gene: TRBD2
clone size: few
J gene: TRBJ2-7
V gene: TRBV7-9
CDR3 DNA: TGTGCCAGCAGCTCAAATCCCATGCTAGCGGGAGCTACCTTC
CDR3 protein: CASSSNPMLAGATF

D gene: NA
clone size: many
J gene: TRBJ2-1
V gene: TRBV3-1
CDR3 DNA: TGTGCCAGCAGCCCCCGTCCCGGGACCCAGGGGGGGGAGCAGTTCTTC
CDR3 protein: CASSPRPGTQGGEQFF

D gene: NA
clone size: few
J gene: TRBJ1-5
V gene: TRBV2
CDR3 DNA: TGTGCCAGCAGGCAGGGTTCGGGCGGGCCCCAGCATTTT
CDR3 protein: CASRQGSGGPQHF

D gene: NA
clone size: few
J gene: TRBJ1-6
V gene: TRBV21-1
CDR3 DNA: TGTGCCAGCAGCACCAGGACAGGGATTAATTCACCCCTCCACTTT
CDR3 protein: CASSTRTGINSPLHF

D gene: TRBD2
clone size: few
J gene: TRBJ2-1
V gene: TRBV12-3/TRBV12-4
CDR3 DNA: TGTGCCAGCAGTGAGACTAGCGGTAAGCAGTTCTTC
CDR3 protein: CASSETSGKQFF

D gene: NA
clone size: few
J gene: TRBJ2-7
V gene: TRBV11-2
CDR3 DNA: TGTGCCAGCAGCTTAGTCCTAGCGTCCCGGCCGCGAGAGCAGTACTTC
CDR3 protein: CASSLVLASRPREQYF

D gene: NA
clone size: many
J gene: TRBJ2-1
V gene: TRBV7-9
CDR3 DNA: TGTGCCAGCAGCTCCCAGTGGGCGCCTCATTACAATGAGCAGTTCTTC
CDR3 protein: CASSSQWAPHYNEQFF

D gene: NA
clone size: many
J gene: TRBJ2-2
V gene: TRBV4-2
CDR3 DNA: TGTGCCAGCAGCCAGGGGGAAACCGGGGAGCTGTTTTTT
CDR3 protein: CASSQGETGELFF

D gene: TRBD1
clone size: NA
J gene: TRBJ1-4
V gene: TRBV28
CDR3 DNA: TGTGCCAGCGGTGGGGCCGGGACAGCCCCCGAAAAACTGTTTTTT
CDR3 protein: CASGGAGTAPEKLFF

D gene: NA
clone size: many
J gene: TRBJ2-1
V gene: TRBV20-1
CDR3 DNA: TGCAGTGCTAGAAAGCGGCGGTTCTCCTACAATGAGCAGTTCTTC
CDR3 protein: CSARKRRFSYNEQFF

D gene: TRBD2
clone size: NA
J gene: TRBJ2-1
V gene: TRBV28
CDR3 DNA: TGTGCCAGCAGTCTCTCTAGCGGGAGGGCTAATGAGCAGTTCTTC
CDR3 protein: CASSLSSGRANEQFF